Listed here is a single T cell receptor beta chain. Its target is unknown. The study recruited healthy Caucasian donors from Russia who were aged about 6 to 95. Using a J-beta primer mix together with a sample-barcoded 5' primer, a second PCR was run for roughly 6 to 12 cycles. Per-sample output comprised a minimum of 2.5 million paired-end reads containing CDR3. A single record per CDR3 protein comes from TCRdb applying MiXCR to the 5' RACE reads. The sample includes hundreds of thousands of distinct CDR3 sequences, 55% to 70% seen only once; the top ten take 20% to 25%. This sample was taken from a study of blood T cells in healthy people across ages. Regarding the study as a whole: In older individuals, TCR beta diversity per million T cells was lower, falling roughly linearly with age.

The CDR3 length is 17 residues. The V end lost 2 bases, the J end lost 13 bases, and 27 bases lay between the germline ends. CDR1 and CDR2 (germline): SGHDN, FVKESK. The sequence was collected from a man between 25 and 39 years old in good health. The specimen was blood. The V call is TRBV14, the J call TRBJ2-1; D is unresolved. This CDR3 is CASSQLKKDFSPTAQFF. The CDR3 DNA reads TGTGCCAGCAGCCAATTAAAAAAAGACTTCTCCCCCACGGCCCAGTTCTTC.